This T cell receptor beta chain was sequenced for a study of Graves' ophthalmopathy and Graves' hyperthyroidism. RNA transcripts were the template, and TCR beta CDR3 regions were amplified from them. An initial RT-PCR round employing HTBI primers preceded a second-round multiplex PCR. TCRdb analysed the multiplex PCR reads with MiXCR anew, one entry per CDR3 protein. This table holds under 800,000 distinct CDR3 sequences, about 20% found once. CDR1 and CDR2 (germline): MNHNS, SASEGT. The CDR3 runs 15 residues. Trimming cost V 1 base and J 6 bases, with 15 bases left between them. This clonotype was recorded at least ten times. Antigen: not known. Study findings and constraints: Also, most clonotypes expanded in the thyroid above 0.001 frequency appeared in blood.

J is TRBJ1-2 and V is TRBV6-1; D is unclear. This receptor was obtained from a woman in her late teens or twenties with stable Graves' hyperthyroidism. Some clones in this sample may be carry-over from other donors' samples. The source material was peripheral blood. CDR3 residues: CASSEGVPPRDGYTF. The CDR3, as DNA: TGTGCCAGCAGTGAAGGTGTTCCGCCTCGGGATGGCTACACCTTC.